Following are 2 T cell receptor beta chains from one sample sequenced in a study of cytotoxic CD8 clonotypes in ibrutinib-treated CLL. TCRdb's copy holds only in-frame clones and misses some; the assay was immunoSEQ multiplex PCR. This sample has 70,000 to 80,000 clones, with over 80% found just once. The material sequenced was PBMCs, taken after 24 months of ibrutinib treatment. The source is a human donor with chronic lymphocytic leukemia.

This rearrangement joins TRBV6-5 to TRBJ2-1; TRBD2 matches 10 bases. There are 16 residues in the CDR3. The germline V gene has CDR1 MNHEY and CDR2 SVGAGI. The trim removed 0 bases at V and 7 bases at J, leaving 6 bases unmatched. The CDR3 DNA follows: TGTGCCAGCAGTTACTCAGAATGGACTAGCGGAAATGAGCAGTTCTTC. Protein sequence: CASSYSEWTSGNEQFF.

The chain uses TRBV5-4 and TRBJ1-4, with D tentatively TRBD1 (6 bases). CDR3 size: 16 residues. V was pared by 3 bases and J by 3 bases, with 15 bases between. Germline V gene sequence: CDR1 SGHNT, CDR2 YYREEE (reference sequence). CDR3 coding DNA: TGTGCCAGCAGCTCCCGTACAGGGTTTTCTAATGAAAAACTGTTTTTT. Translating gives CASSSRTGFSNEKLFF.